This T cell receptor beta chain emerged from a study of blood T cell repertoires in COVID-19. Whole-study context: PBMCs, B-cell-depleted T cells, or T cells provided the cDNA or gDNA that made up the material.

Clones were sequenced by immunoSEQ multiplex PCR, and TCRdb holds only the in-frame ones, with some missing. The table includes under 300,000 clones, 75% to 90% detected once. The specimen sequenced was peripheral blood. The source of this sequence is a man between 60 and 70 years old who had recovered from COVID-19.

DNA for the CDR3: TGTGCCAGCAACGACAGATATGAGCAGTTCTTC. Its translation is CASNDRYEQFF. This chain connects TRBV19 to TRBJ2-1, with D perhaps matching TRBD1 (5 bases). CDR3 length: 11 residues. Germline V gene lookup returns CDR1 LNHDA and CDR2 SQIVND (reference sequence). V dropped 9 bases and J dropped 8 bases, with 11 bases sitting between them.